This T cell receptor beta chain was found in a study of technical replicates of blood from several donors. The germline gives CDR1 LNHDA, CDR2 SQIVND (reference sequence). The CDR3 loop spans 17 amino acids. The trim removed 2 bases at V and 10 bases at J, leaving 16 bases unmatched. Clones were sequenced by immunoSEQ multiplex PCR, and TCRdb holds only the in-frame ones, with some missing. The data contain around 85,000 clones, around 94% of them seen just once; the ten biggest clones take up around 0.25%. Material: T cells isolated from PBMCs. The chain employs TRBV19 and TRBJ1-4, with 7 bases aligning to TRBD1. The clonotype comes from a human donor in good health. As DNA, the CDR3 is TGTGCCAGTAGTATAACGCCCGGGACAGCCGAGGGCGGAAAACTGTTTTTT. As protein: CASSITPGTAEGGKLFF.